This T cell receptor (beta chain) derives from a study of Ad26.COV2.S vaccination and SARS-CoV-2 variants. The V and J ends lost 6 bases and 3 bases, in that order; junction bases with no gene match: 11. CDR1 is MNHEY, CDR2 SMNVEV, per germline (reference sequence). The CDR3 has 15 residues. Generated by immunoSEQ multiplex PCR, the TCRdb table keeps only in-frame clones and is missing some. The repertoire has about 350,000 clones, approximately 86% of them found once; the top ten carry over 8.5%. Findings and limits, study-wide: Quantification of TCR breadth and depth may have yielded underestimates of total T cell responses.

Treatment: around 19 received Ad26.COV2.S at low or high dose, single or two shots; several received placebo; per-sample allocation not given. Specimen acquisition occurred on day 63 following the initial vaccine or placebo injection. The vaccine delivered Wuhan-strain SARS-CoV-2 spike through an Ad26 vector. Worth noting for this clone: What it recognizes is unknown.

This clonotype originated in a person between 18 and 65 years old who received the Ad26.COV2.S COVID-19 vaccine or a placebo. The sequencing here drew on peripheral blood, taken in a trial of Ad26.COV2.S vaccine versus placebo. J is TRBJ2-7 and V is TRBV27, with 7 bases aligning to TRBD1. The CDR3 reads CASRQAGTASYEQYF. DNA for the CDR3: TGTGCCAGCAGGCAAGCAGGGACAGCGAGCTACGAGCAGTACTTC.